The entry below describes one TCR beta chain. Its specificity is unknown. A read error may be the cause here, since a much bigger clone is one base away. Without the conserved terminal phenylalanine or tryptophan, this CDR3 likely stems from a read error. The data are from a study of T cell repertoires in cytomegalovirus infection. Study-level information: CMV infection plus the matching HLA type was flagged by public TCR beta signatures.

TCRdb itself ran the reads through MiXCR, one entry per CDR3 protein. The table includes approximately 730,000 distinct CDR3 sequences, almost 30% detected once. Findings of the study overall: Clonotype analysis showed dominance of the ex vivo response by HLA-C-restricted CMV-specific TCR beta clonotypes.

This CDR3 spans 17 amino acids. Germline assignment: CDR1 SEHNR and CDR2 FQNEAQ (reference sequence). V lost 0 bases and J lost 6; bases outside the gene matches: 10. The chain employs TRBV7-9 and TRBJ1-5; TRBD1 agrees at 8 bases. This clonotype was obtained from a human donor in good health (CMV status not recorded). Some clones in this sample may be carry-over from other donors' samples. This specimen consisted of cultured CD8+ T cells from PBMCs, obtained from culture after CMV antigen stimulation. The CDR3: CASSLALQGERGQPQHC. CDR3 in DNA: TGTGCCAGCAGCTTAGCGTTACAGGGGGAAAGGGGTCAGCCCCAGCATTGT.